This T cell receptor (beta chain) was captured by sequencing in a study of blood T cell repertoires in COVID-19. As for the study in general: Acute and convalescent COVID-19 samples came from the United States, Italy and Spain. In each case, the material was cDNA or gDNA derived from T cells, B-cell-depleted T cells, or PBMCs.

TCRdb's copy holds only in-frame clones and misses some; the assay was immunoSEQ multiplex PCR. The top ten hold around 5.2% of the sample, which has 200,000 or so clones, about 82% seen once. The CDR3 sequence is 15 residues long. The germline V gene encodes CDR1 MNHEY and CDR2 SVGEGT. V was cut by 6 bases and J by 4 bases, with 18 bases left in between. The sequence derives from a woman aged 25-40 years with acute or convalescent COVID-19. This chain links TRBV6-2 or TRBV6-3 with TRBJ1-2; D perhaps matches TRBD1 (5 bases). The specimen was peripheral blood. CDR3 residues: CASSRRARGSYGYTF. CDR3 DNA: TGTGCCAGCAGCCGCAGAGCCCGGGGGTCCTATGGCTACACCTTC.